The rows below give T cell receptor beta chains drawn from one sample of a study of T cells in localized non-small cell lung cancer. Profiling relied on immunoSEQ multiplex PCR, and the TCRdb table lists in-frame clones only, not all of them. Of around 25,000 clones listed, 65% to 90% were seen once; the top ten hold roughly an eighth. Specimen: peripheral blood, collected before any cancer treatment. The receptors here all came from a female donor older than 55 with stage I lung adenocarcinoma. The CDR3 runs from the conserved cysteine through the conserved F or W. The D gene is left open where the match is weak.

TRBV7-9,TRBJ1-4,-,TGTGCCAGCAGCCTCCGAGAGGGCAGTCCTAATGAAAAACTGTTTTTT,CASSLREGSPNEKLFF
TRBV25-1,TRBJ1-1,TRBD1,TGTGCCAGCAGTGGCCCGGGACAGTTGAACACTGAAGCTTTCTTT,CASSGPGQLNTEAFF
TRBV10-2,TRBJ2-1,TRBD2,TGCGCCAGCAGGGGCGGGGGCTCCTACAATGAGCAGTTCTTC,CASRGGGSYNEQFF
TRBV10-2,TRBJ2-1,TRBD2,TGCGCCAGCATCGGTGCGGGGGGGCCAGGAGATGAGCAGTTCTTC,CASIGAGGPGDEQFF
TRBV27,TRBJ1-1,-,TGTGCCAGCTCATCGGGACTGAACACTGAAGCTTTCTTT,CASSSGLNTEAFF
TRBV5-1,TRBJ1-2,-,TGCGCCAGCAGCTTGGAAGGCAGGTTCTATGGCTACACCTTC,CASSLEGRFYGYTF
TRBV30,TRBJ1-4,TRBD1,TGTGCCTGGAGTGTAAGGACAGGAGGTAATGAAAAACTGTTTTTT,CAWSVRTGGNEKLFF
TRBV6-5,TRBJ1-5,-,TGTGCCAGCAGGGGCCAGGGTAGCAATCAGCCCCAGCATTTT,CASRGQGSNQPQHF
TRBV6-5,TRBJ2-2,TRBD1,TGTGCCAGCAGTTACGACAGGGGGACGACCGGGGAGCTGTTTTTT,CASSYDRGTTGELFF
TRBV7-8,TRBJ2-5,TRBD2,TGTGCCAGCAGCTTAGCCTCGGGGGGAGGAATAGAGACCCAGTACTTC,CASSLASGGGIETQYF
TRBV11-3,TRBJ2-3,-,TGTGCCAGCAGCTTAGGAGATAGCCTGGGGGCCACAGATACGCAGTATTTT,CASSLGDSLGATDTQYF
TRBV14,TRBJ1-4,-,TGTGCCAGCAGCCGCTGGGTTAATGAAAAACTGTTTTTT,CASSRWVNEKLFF
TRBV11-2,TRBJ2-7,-,TGTGCCAGCAGCTTAGGCCCCCACTACGAGCAGTACTTC,CASSLGPHYEQYF
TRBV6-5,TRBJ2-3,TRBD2,TGTGCCAGCAGTTTGAAGCTGGCGGGGGGGGCAGATACGCAGTATTTT,CASSLKLAGGADTQYF
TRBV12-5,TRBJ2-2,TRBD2,TGTGCTAGTGGTTTGACGGGAGGGCGGAGCGGGGAGCTGTTTTTT,CASGLTGGRSGELFF
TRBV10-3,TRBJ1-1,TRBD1,TGTGCCATCAGTGAGTCTACAGGGGTGACTGAAGCTTTCTTT,CAISESTGVTEAFF
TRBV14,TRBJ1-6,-,TGTGCCAGCAGCCTAACAGGGAATTCACCCCTCCACTTT,CASSLTGNSPLHF
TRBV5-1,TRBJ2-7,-,TGCGCCAGCTATGAGGATTCCTACGAGCAGTACTTC,CASYEDSYEQYF
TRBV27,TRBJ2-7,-,TGTGCCAGCAGTTTAGCGCGGGGGCCCTACGAGCAGTACTTC,CASSLARGPYEQYF
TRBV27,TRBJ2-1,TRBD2,TGTGCCAGCAGTTCTGGGACTAGCGGGAGAAATGAGCAGTTCTTC,CASSSGTSGRNEQFF